This entry features one TCR beta chain sequence. These data originate in a study of blood T cell repertoires in COVID-19. About the research overall: Both acute and convalescent COVID-19 samples were obtained from the United States, Italy and Spain. T cells, B-cell-depleted T cells, or PBMCs provided the cDNA or gDNA that served as material.

V gave up 1 base and J gave up 9 bases, with 22 bases separating them. This CDR3 region has 17 residues. Per germline, CDR1 LGHDT and CDR2 YNNKEL (reference sequence). As originally analysed: Quantification of nucleated cells was approximated via reference gene primer amplification. Sequenced by immunoSEQ multiplex PCR; TCRdb stores in-frame clones only, minus some. V, J and clone size derive from that table, while D and trimming were established from the DNA sequence. The sample includes over 250,000 clones, over 75% of them seen just once. This sequence joins TRBV3-1 (or the pseudogene TRBV3-2) and TRBJ2-1; possibly TRBD2 for D (5 bases). The receptor was derived from a man aged 50-59 years with active or convalescent COVID-19. Sequenced sample: peripheral blood. DNA of the CDR3: TGTGCCAGCAGCCAAGCCTTAGAAATTCGACGCAGCGGTGAGCAGTTCTTC. This encodes CASSQALEIRRSGEQFF.